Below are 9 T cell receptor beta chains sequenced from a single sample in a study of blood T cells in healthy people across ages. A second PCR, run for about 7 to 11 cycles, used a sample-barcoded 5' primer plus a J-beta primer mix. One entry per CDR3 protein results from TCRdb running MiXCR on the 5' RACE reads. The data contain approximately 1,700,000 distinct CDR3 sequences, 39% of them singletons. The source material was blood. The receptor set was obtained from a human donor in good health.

This CDR3 is CASRITASSYEQYF. The CDR3 DNA follows: TGCGCCAGCAGGATAACCGCTAGCTCCTACGAGCAGTACTTC. The chain carries TRBV5-1 and TRBJ2-7; D gene uncertain. There are 14 residues in the CDR3. V was trimmed by 5 bases and J by 0 bases, leaving 12 bases between them. The germline V gene has CDR1 SGHRS and CDR2 YFSETQ.

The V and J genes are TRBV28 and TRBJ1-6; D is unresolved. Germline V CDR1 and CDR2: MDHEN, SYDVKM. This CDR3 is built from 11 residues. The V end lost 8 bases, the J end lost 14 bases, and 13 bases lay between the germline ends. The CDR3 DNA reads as TGTGCCAGCGGGGATAGCATAACCCTCCACTTT. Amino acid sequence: CASGDSITLHF.

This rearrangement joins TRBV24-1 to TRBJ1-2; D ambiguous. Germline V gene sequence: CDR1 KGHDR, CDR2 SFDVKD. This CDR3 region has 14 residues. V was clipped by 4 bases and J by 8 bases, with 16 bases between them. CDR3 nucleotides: TGTGCCACCAGTGAATCCCGGGGTGCGGGGGGCTACACCTTC. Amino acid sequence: CATSESRGAGGYTF.

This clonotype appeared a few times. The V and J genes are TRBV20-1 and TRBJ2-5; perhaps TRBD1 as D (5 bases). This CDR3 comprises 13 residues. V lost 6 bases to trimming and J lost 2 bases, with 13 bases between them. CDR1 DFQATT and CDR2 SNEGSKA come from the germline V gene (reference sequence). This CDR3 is CSALDQGQETQYF. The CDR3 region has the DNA TGCAGTGCCCTAGACCAGGGACAAGAGACCCAGTACTTC.

CDR3 coding DNA: TGCAGTGCTAGTAAGGGCTTTAAGGGCTACACCTTC. As protein: CSASKGFKGYTF. The chain carries TRBV20-1 and TRBJ1-2; unclear D gene. Germline V gene lookup returns CDR1 DFQATT and CDR2 SNEGSKA (reference sequence). V shed 3 bases and J shed 8 bases, with 13 bases lying between them. CDR3 length: 12 amino acids.

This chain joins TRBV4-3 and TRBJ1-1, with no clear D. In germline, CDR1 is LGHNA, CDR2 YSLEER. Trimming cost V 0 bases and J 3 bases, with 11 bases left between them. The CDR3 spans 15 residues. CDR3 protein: CASSQEQSRDTEAFF. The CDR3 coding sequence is TGCGCCAGCAGCCAAGAGCAGAGTCGGGACACTGAAGCTTTCTTT.

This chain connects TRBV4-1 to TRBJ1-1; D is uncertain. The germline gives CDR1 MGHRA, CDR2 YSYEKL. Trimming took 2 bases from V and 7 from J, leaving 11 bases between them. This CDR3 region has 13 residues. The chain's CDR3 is CASSQPGTGEAFF. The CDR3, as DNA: TGCGCCAGCAGCCAACCCGGAACCGGTGAAGCTTTCTTT.

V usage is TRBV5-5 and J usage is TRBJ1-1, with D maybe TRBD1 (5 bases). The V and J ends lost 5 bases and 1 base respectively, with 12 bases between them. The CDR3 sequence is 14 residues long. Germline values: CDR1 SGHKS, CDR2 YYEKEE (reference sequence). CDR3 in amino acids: CASRTGLTNTEAFF. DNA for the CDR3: TGTGCCAGCAGGACGGGACTGACGAACACTGAAGCTTTCTTT.

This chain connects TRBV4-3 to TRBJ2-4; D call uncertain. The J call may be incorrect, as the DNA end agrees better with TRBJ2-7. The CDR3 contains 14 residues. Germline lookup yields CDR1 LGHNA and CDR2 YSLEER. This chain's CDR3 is CASSQETATYEQYF. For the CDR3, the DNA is TGCGCCAGCAGCCAAGAAACAGCCACCTACGAGCAGTACTTC.